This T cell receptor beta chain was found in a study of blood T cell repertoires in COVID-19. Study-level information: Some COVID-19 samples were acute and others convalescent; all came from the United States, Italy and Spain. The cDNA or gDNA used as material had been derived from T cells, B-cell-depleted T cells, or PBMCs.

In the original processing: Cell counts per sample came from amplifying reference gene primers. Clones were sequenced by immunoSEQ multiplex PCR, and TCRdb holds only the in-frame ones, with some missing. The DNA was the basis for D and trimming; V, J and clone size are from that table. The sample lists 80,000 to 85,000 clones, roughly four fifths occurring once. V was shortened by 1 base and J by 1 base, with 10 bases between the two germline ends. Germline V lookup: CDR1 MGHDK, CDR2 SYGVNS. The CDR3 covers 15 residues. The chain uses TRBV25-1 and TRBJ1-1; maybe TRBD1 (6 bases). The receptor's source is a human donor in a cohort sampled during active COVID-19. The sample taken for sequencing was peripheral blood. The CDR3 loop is CASSEFQGRNTEAFF. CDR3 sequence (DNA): TGTGCCAGCAGTGAATTCCAGGGGAGGAACACTGAAGCTTTCTTT.